The present entry profiles one TCR beta chain with its context. Its specificity is not known. None of the donors, who were healthy HIV-negative adults, had recently had acute infections or vaccinations. CD4+ cells were split into CD45RA+ naive and CD45RA-negative memory subsets. This record comes from a study of shared clonotypes between healthy human individuals. Findings and limits, study-wide: Between four donors, naive CD4 clonotypes were shared at a level of about 5%.

The CDR3 is 15 amino acids. The J segment lost 5 bases and the V segment lost 4 bases, leaving 8 bases of the junction unmatched. Germline V CDR1 and CDR2: SGHDN, FVKESK. Clones were sequenced by immunoSEQ multiplex PCR, and TCRdb holds only the in-frame ones, with some missing. The data show millions of clones, more than 80% seen once. The source material was naive CD4+ T cells from PBMCs. Subset noted: CD45RA+ positively selected. This receptor was identified in a man younger than 30 in good health. Some clones in this sample may be carry-over from other donors' samples. The chain is built from TRBV14 and TRBJ2-7, with TRBD2 identical over 10 bases. CDR3 sequence reads: CASSPSGRGENEQYF. Here the CDR3 DNA reads TGTGCCAGCAGCCCTAGCGGGAGAGGAGAGAACGAGCAGTACTTC.